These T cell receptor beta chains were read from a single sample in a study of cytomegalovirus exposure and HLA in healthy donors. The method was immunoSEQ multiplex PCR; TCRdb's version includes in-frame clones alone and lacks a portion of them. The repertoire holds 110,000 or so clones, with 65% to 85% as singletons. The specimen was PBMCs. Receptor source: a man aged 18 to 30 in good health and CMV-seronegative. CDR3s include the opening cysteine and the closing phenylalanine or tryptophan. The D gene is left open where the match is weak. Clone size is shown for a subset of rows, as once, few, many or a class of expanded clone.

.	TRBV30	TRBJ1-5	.	CAWTSGQPGAQHF	TGTGCCTGGACATCTGGACAGCCTGGGGCCCAGCATTTT
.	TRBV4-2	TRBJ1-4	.	CASSQDDQGKKLFF	TGTGCCAGCAGCCAAGACGACCAGGGGAAAAAACTGTTTTTT
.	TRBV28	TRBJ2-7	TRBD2	CATDRQTSGSYEQYF	TGTGCCACAGACCGCCAAACTAGCGGGAGTTACGAGCAGTACTTC
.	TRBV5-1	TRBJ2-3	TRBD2	CASSLAPGAGVVQYF	TGCGCCAGCAGCTTGGCCCCCGGGGCGGGAGTTGTGCAGTATTTT
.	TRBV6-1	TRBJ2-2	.	CASVERWPRGELFF	TGTGCCAGCGTCGAGCGCTGGCCCCGCGGGGAGCTGTTTTTT
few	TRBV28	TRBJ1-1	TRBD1	CASTPGDRTNTEAFF	TGTGCCAGCACGCCGGGGGACAGGACGAACACTGAAGCTTTCTTT
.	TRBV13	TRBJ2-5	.	CASSPVGAGETQYF	TGTGCCAGCAGCCCCGTTGGAGCCGGAGAGACCCAGTACTTC
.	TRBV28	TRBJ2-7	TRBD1	CFFKQGAAYEQYF	TGTTTTTTCAAGCAGGGGGCGGCATACGAGCAGTACTTC
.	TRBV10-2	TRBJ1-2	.	CASSDGPRDYGYTF	TGCGCCAGCAGCGATGGACCCAGGGACTATGGCTACACCTTC
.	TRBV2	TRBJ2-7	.	CASREERGTYEQYF	TGTGCCAGCAGGGAGGAGAGAGGGACCTACGAGCAGTACTTC
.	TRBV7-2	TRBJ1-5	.	CASSLERVGSQPQHF	TGTGCCAGCAGCTTAGAGAGGGTAGGGTCGCAGCCCCAGCATTTT
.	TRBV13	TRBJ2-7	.	CASSLGRGGHASYEQYF	TGTGCCAGCAGCTTAGGCCGAGGGGGACACGCCTCCTACGAGCAGTACTTC
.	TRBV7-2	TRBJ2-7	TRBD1	CASSSRTGPRHF	TGTGCCAGCAGCTCCCGGACAGGTCCTAGGCACTTC
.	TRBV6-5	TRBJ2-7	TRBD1	CATASGQANSYEQYF	TGTGCCACCGCGTCGGGACAGGCCAACTCCTACGAGCAGTACTTC
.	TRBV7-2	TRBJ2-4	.	CASSSDTHIQYF	TGTGCCAGCAGCTCGGACACCCACATTCAGTACTTC
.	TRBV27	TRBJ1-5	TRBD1	CASIGGEGNQPQHF	TGTGCCAGCATAGGGGGCGAGGGCAATCAGCCCCAGCATTTT
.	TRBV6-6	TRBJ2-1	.	CASSYSSSYNEQFF	TGTGCCAGCAGTTACTCCAGCTCCTACAATGAGCAGTTCTTC
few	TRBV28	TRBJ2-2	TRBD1	CASRPSRDSNTGELFF	TGTGCCAGCAGGCCCTCCCGGGACAGCAACACCGGGGAGCTGTTTTTT
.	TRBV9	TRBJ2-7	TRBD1	CASSAATGGYEQYF	TGTGCCAGCAGCGCCGCGACAGGGGGCTACGAGCAGTACTTC
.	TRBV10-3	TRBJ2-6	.	CAIRKQGAPGANVLTF	TGTGCCATCAGGAAACAGGGCGCGCCTGGGGCCAACGTCCTGACTTTC
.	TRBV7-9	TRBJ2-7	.	CASSADWTYEQYF	TGTGCCAGCAGCGCCGACTGGACCTACGAGCAGTACTTC
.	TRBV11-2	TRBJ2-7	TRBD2	CASSLDRASGTQQYF	TGTGCCAGCAGCTTAGATAGGGCTAGCGGGACCCAGCAGTACTTC
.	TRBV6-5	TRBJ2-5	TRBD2	CASSYLAGGETQYF	TGTGCCAGCAGTTACCTAGCGGGAGGTGAGACCCAGTACTTC
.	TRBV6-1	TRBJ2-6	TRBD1	CASRAKGAGANVLTF	TGTGCCAGCAGGGCCAAGGGGGCCGGGGCCAACGTCCTGACTTTC
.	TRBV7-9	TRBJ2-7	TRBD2	CASRPGLAGAYEQYF	TGTGCCAGCAGACCCGGACTAGCGGGAGCTTACGAGCAGTACTTC
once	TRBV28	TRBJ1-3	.	CASSYAGTLLRGNTIYF	TGTGCCAGCAGCTACGCTGGGACACTCCTGAGGGGAAACACCATATATTTT
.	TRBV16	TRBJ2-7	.	CASSPSRGYEQYF	TGTGCCAGCAGCCCAAGTCGGGGATACGAGCAGTACTTC
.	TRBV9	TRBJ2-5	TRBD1	CASSSRQGRQGETQYF	TGTGCCAGCAGCTCCCGACAGGGCCGGCAAGGAGAGACCCAGTACTTC
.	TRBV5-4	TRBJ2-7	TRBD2	CASSQLGLAPYEQYF	TGTGCCAGCAGCCAATTGGGACTAGCCCCCTACGAGCAGTACTTC
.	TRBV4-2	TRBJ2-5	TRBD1	CASSQGGTGAETQYF	TGTGCCAGCAGCCAAGGCGGTACAGGGGCAGAGACCCAGTACTTC
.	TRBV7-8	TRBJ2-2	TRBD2	CASSLASGRRTGELFF	TGTGCCAGCAGCTTAGCCAGCGGGAGGAGGACCGGGGAGCTGTTTTTT
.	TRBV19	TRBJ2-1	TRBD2	CASSNPLAGVFNEQFF	TGTGCCAGTAGTAACCCACTAGCGGGAGTTTTTAATGAGCAGTTCTTC
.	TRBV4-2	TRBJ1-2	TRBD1	CASSQEDGDRPPPYGYTF	TGTGCCAGCAGCCAAGAGGACGGGGACAGGCCACCCCCCTATGGCTACACCTTC
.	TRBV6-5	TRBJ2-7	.	CASSYDPTGYEQYF	TGTGCCAGCAGTTACGACCCGACTGGCTACGAGCAGTACTTC
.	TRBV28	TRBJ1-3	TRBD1	CASSPGQPGNTIYF	TGTGCCAGCAGCCCGGGACAGCCTGGAAACACCATATATTTT
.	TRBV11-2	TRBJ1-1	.	CASSLDVGRTEAFF	TGTGCCAGCAGCTTAGATGTCGGTCGGACTGAAGCTTTCTTT
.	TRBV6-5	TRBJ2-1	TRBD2	CASSRAGESFNEQFF	TGTGCCAGCAGCCGAGCGGGAGAATCTTTCAATGAGCAGTTCTTC
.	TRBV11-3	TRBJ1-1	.	CASSLMGEAEAFF	TGTGCCAGCAGCTTGATGGGGGAGGCGGAAGCTTTCTTT
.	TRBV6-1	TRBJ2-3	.	CASRGLTGATDTQYF	TGTGCCAGCAGGGGACTCACCGGGGCCACAGATACGCAGTATTTT
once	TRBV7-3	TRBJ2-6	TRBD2	CASSSGGGRAGANVLTF	TGTGCCAGCAGCTCCGGGGGCGGGAGGGCTGGGGCCAACGTCCTGACTTTC
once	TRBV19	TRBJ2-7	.	CASSPSGNPTYEQYF	TGTGCCAGTAGTCCCTCGGGGAATCCAACCTACGAGCAGTACTTC
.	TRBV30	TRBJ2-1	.	CAWMAGEQFF	TGTGCCTGGATGGCGGGGGAGCAGTTCTTC
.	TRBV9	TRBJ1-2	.	CASSVEKQLPNYGYTF	TGTGCCAGCAGCGTAGAGAAACAGCTGCCTAACTATGGCTACACCTTC
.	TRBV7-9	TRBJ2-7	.	CASSSTSYEQYF	TGTGCCAGCAGCTCAACATCCTACGAGCAGTACTTC
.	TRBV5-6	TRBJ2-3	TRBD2	CASSHYAGAGSADTQYF	TGTGCCAGCAGCCATTATGCGGGAGCGGGGAGCGCAGATACGCAGTATTTT
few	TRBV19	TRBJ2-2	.	CASSKGENTGELFF	TGTGCCAGTAGTAAGGGAGAGAACACCGGGGAGCTGTTTTTT
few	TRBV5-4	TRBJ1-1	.	CASSLGLAGFSTEAFF	TGTGCCAGCAGCTTGGGGTTGGCAGGGTTCAGCACTGAAGCTTTCTTT
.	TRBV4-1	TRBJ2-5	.	CASSQDGPGKTQYF	TGCGCCAGCAGCCAAGATGGGCCTGGTAAGACCCAGTACTTC
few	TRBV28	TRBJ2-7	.	CASSPRGLQYF	TGTGCCAGCAGCCCTAGGGGGTTACAGTACTTC
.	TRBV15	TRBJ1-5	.	CATSPRGLLGPRFQPQHF	TGTGCCACCAGCCCACGGGGACTACTGGGTCCGCGGTTTCAGCCCCAGCATTTT
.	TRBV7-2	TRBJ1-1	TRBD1	CASSRQGRTEAFF	TGTGCCAGCAGCAGACAGGGGAGGACTGAAGCTTTCTTT
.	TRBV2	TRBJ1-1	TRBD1	CASSSGQRGSTEAFF	TGTGCCAGCAGTTCGGGACAGAGGGGTTCGACTGAAGCTTTCTTT
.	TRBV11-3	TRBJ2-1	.	CASSFGNEQFF	TGTGCCAGCAGCTTCGGGAATGAGCAGTTCTTC
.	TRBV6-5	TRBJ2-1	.	CASSPMVGNYNEQFF	TGTGCCAGCAGCCCCATGGTCGGGAACTACAATGAGCAGTTCTTC
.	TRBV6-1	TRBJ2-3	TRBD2	CASSEHGLAHNTDTQYF	TGTGCCAGCAGTGAACACGGACTAGCGCACAACACAGATACGCAGTATTTT
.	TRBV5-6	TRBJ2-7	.	CASSLLSGGKVYEQYF	TGTGCCAGCAGCCTGCTGTCTGGCGGGAAGGTCTACGAGCAGTACTTC
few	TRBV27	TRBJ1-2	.	CASSWKGLNYGYTF	TGTGCCAGCAGTTGGAAGGGACTAAACTATGGCTACACCTTC
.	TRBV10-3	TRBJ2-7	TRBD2	CAIRSRGDHEQYF	TGTGCCATCAGGTCCCGGGGGGACCACGAGCAGTACTTC
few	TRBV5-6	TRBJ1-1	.	CASSLNGVGLNTEAFF	TGTGCCAGCAGCTTGAACGGTGTGGGGCTGAACACTGAAGCTTTCTTT